The text below deals with one T cell receptor (beta chain). When replicate PCRs were run on unsorted PBMC, they used around 0.3 ug DNA, some 30,000 T cell genomes. Assay used: immunoSEQ multiplex PCR; TCRdb lists only in-frame clones, some missing. The table has nearly 500,000 clones, around 80% seen once. The data were obtained in a study of shared clonotypes between healthy human individuals. With 4 bases clipped from V and 4 bases from J, the junction kept 16 bases outside the gene matches. This CDR3 spans 18 amino acids. Germline V CDR1 and CDR2: KGHSH, LQKENI. Adult donors, all healthy and HIV-negative, had no recent acute infections or vaccinations. Roughly 92 million PBMCs were counted before genomic DNA extraction.

The sequence was collected from a woman aged 40 to 55 in good health. Some clones in this sample may be carry-over from other donors' samples. Sequencing used PBMCs. This chain joins TRBV18 and TRBJ1-2, with 9 bases fitting TRBD1. The CDR3 nucleotides are TGTGCCAGCTCACGAGGCCCGCTTTCCGGGACAGGGTCCTATGGCTACACCTTC. It specifies CASSRGPLSGTGSYGYTF.